The sequence of this T cell receptor (beta chain) was determined in a study of cytomegalovirus exposure and HLA in healthy donors. 13 Jbeta primers and 60 Vbeta primers were used for the PCR. TCRdb keeps only in-frame clones here, not all; method: immunoSEQ multiplex PCR. The data contain 180,000 or so clones, around four fifths of them seen just once; the ten biggest clones take up approximately 3.4%. CDR1 SGHRS and CDR2 YFSETQ come from the germline V gene. CDR3 size: 17 residues. This clone was picked up a small number of times. The junction does not match germline at one end; this may be a read error.

The source is a female donor in good health and CMV-seronegative. The specimen sequenced was PBMCs. The chain has TRBV5-1 and TRBJ2-3; TRBD2 matches at 10 bases. In DNA form, the CDR3 reads TGCGCCAGCAGGTTGGTTGCCGGGACTAGCGACCCAGATACGCAGTATTTT. Its translation is CASRLVAGTSDPDTQYF.